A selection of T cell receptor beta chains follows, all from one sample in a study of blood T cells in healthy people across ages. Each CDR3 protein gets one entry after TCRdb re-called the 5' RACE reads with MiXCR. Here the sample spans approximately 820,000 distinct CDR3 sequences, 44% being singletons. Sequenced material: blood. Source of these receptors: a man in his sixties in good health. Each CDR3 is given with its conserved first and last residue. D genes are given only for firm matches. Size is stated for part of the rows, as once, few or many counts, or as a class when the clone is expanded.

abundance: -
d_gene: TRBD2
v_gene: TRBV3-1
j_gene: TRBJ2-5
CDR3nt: TGTGCCAGCAGCCAAGGACTACTAGCGGGGTCATCCATGGTGGAGACCCAGTACTTC
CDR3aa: CASSQGLLAGSSMVETQYF

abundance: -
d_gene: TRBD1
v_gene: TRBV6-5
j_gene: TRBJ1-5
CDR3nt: TGTGCCAGCAGTTTCGACAGGGTCAATCAGCCCCAGCATTTT
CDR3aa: CASSFDRVNQPQHF

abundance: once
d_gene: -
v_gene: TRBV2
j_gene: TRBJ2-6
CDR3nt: TGTGCCAGCAGTGAAGCGGCGAGGGCTGGGGCCAACGTCCTGACTTTC
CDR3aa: CASSEAARAGANVLTF

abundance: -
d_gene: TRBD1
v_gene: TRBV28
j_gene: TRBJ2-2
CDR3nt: TGTGCCAGCAGATCAACGACAGGGGCGGCCACCGGGGAGCTGTTTTTT
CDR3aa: CASRSTTGAATGELFF

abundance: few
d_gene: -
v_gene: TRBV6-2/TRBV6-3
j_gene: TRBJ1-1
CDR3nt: TGTGCCAGCAGTTACGAAGGGGAGGACACTGAAGCTTTCTTT
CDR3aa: CASSYEGEDTEAFF

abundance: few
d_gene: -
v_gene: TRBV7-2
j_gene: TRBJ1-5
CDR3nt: TGTGCCAGCAGCTTAGGCGTGGACTACAATCAGCCCCAGCATTTT
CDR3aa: CASSLGVDYNQPQHF

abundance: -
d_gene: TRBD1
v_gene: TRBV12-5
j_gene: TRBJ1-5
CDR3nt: TGTGCTAGTGGTTTGACAGGGGGAGGTCAGCCCCAGCATTTT
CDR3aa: CASGLTGGGQPQHF

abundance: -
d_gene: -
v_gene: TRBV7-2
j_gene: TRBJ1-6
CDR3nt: TGTGCCAGCAGCTCCCAGCGGCAGGGTAATTCACCCCTCCACTTT
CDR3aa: CASSSQRQGNSPLHF

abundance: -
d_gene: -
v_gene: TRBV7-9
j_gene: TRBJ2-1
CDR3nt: TGTGCCAGCAGCTTATTTTCTTACAGGGCCCCCAAGTTATACAATGAGCAGTTCTTC
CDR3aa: CASSLFSYRAPKLYNEQFF

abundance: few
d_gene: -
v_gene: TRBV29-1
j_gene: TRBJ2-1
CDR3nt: TGCAGCGTTGAAGATGACACCACCCCCTACAATGAGCAGTTCTTC
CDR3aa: CSVEDDTTPYNEQFF

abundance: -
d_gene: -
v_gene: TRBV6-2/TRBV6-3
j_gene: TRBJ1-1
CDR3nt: TGTGCCAGCAGTTACTCGCGGAGTGAAGCTTTCTTT
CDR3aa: CASSYSRSEAFF

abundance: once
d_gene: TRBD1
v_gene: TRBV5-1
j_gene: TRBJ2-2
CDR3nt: TGCGCCAGCATTATTGGGACAGATACGACCGGGGAGCTGTTTTTT
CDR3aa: CASIIGTDTTGELFF

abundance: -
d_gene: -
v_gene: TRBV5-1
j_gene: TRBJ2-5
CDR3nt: TGCGCCAGCATCCCGTCGGGGGAGTACCAAGAGACCCAGTACTTC
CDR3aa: CASIPSGEYQETQYF

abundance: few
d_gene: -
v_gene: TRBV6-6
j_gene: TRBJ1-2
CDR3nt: TGTGCCAGCAACCCCCGGCATAACTATGGCTACACCTTC
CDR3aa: CASNPRHNYGYTF

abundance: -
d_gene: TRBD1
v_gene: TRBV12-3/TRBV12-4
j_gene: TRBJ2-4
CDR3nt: TGTGCCAGCAGGCCGGGACAGGGGAGAAACATTCAGTACTTC
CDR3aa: CASRPGQGRNIQYF

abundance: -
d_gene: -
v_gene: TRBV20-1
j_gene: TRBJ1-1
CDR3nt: TGCAGTGCTAGAGTTGGCACCCTGAACACTGAAGCTTTCTTT
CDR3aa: CSARVGTLNTEAFF

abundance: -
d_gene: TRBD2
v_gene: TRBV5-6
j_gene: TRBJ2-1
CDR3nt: TGTGCCAGCAGCCTCCTAGGACTAGCCTTTCTTATATACAATGAGCAGTTCTTC
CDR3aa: CASSLLGLAFLIYNEQFF

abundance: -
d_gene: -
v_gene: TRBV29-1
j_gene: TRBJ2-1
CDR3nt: TGCAGCGTTGGGGGCGGAAAAAGCTCCTACAATGAGCAGTTCTTC
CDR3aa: CSVGGGKSSYNEQFF

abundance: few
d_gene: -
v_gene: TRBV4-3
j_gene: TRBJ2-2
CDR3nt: TGCGCCAGCAGCCTCACTGCGGGGGCGGACACCGGGGAGCTGTTTTTT
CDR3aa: CASSLTAGADTGELFF

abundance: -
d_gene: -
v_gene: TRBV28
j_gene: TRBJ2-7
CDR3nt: TGTGCCACCCGGGACCACGAGCAGTACTTC
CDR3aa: CATRDHEQYF

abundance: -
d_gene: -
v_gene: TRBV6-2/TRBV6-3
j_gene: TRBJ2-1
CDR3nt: TGTGCCAGCAGTCCTCAGTCAAGTTGGAATGAGCAGTTCTTC
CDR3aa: CASSPQSSWNEQFF

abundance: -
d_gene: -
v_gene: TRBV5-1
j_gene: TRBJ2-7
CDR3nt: TGCGCCAGCAGCTTGTCCGGACACTCTCGCTACGAGCAGTACTTC
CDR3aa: CASSLSGHSRYEQYF

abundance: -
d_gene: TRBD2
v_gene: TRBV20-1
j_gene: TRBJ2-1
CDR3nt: TGCAGTGCTAGAGATGGCCTAGCGGGGGGGCAGTTCTTC
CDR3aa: CSARDGLAGGQFF

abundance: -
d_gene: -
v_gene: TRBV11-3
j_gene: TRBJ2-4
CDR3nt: TGTGCCAGCAGCGGCAGCCGAGCCAAAAACATTCAGTACTTC
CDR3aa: CASSGSRAKNIQYF

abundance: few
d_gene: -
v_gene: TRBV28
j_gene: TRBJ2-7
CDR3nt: TGTGCCAGCAGCCTGCCCTACTACGAGCAGTACTTC
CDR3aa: CASSLPYYEQYF

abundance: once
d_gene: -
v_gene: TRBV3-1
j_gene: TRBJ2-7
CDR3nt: TGTGCCAGCGGGAACAGGGGGGGCAATGAGCAGTACTTC
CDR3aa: CASGNRGGNEQYF

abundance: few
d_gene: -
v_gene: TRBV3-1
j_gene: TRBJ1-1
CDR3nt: TGTGCCAGCAGCCAAGAGGATCGGGGAAGGACTGAAGCTTTCTTT
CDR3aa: CASSQEDRGRTEAFF

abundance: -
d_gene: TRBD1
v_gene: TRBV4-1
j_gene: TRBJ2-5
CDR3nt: TGCGCCAGCAGCCGGCAGGGGGCAGGGAACCAAGAGACCCAGTACTTC
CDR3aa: CASSRQGAGNQETQYF

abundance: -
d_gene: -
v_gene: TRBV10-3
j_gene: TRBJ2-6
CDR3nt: TGTACCATGTGGAGGGGGGTCAACTCTGGGGCCAACGTCCTGACTTTC
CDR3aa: CTMWRGVNSGANVLTF

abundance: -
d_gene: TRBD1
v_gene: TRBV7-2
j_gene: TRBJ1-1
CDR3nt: TGTGCCAGCAGTAAGAAGTGGGGACAGGGCACTGAAGCTTTCTTT
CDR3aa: CASSKKWGQGTEAFF

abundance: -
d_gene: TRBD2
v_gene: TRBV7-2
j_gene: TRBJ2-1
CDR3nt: TGTGCCAGCAGCCTCTTCACCGTTGGACTAGCCAGCTCCTACAATGAGCAGTTCTTC
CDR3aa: CASSLFTVGLASSYNEQFF

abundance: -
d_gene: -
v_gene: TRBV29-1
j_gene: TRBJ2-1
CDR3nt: TGCAGCCTAGCAGAGGGCAATGGGCAGTTCTTC
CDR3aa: CSLAEGNGQFF

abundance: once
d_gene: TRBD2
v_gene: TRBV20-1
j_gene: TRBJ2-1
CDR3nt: TGCGGTGCTAGGGCTAGCGGGGACTACAATGAGCAGTTCTTC
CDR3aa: CGARASGDYNEQFF

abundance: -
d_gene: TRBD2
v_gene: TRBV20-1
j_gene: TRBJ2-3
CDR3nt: TGCAGTGCTAGACGCCGGGCCGGGGGGAGTGCTAGCACAGCTACGCAGTATTTT
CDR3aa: CSARRRAGGSASTATQYF

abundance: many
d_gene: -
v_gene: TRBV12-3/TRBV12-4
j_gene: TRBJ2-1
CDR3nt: TGTGCCAGCAGTTTGGCCAGGGGCTCGGAGCAGTTCTTC
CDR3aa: CASSLARGSEQFF

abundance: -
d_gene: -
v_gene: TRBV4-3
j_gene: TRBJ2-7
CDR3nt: TGCGCCAGCAGCCAAGAGGGAGTGGGCAAACTAGGGTACAATGAGCAGTACTTC
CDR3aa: CASSQEGVGKLGYNEQYF

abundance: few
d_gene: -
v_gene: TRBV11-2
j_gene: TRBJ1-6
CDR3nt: TGTGCCAGCAGCCCCGAACGGAATTCACCCCTCCACTTT
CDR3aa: CASSPERNSPLHF

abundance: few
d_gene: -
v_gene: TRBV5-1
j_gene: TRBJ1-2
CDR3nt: TGCGCCAGCAGCTTGGGTGGAATCTCGGCACATTTTTCTCATGGCTACACCTTC
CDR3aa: CASSLGGISAHFSHGYTF

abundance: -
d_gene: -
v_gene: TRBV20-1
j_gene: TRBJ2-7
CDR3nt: TGCAGTGCTAGGCCACGGGACTCCTCAAGGATGACCTACGAGCAGTACTTC
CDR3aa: CSARPRDSSRMTYEQYF

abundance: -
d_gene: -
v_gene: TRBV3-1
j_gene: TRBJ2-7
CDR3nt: TGTGCCAGCAGCCGCGACATGCTTGGGGAGCAGTACTTC
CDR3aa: CASSRDMLGEQYF

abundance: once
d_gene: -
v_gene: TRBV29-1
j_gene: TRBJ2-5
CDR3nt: TGCAGCGTTGGGGAACTAGCAAATGAGCAGTACTTC
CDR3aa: CSVGELANEQYF

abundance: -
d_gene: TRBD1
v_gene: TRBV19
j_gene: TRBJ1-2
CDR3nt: TGTGCCAGTAGTATAAAACCGGGACAGGGGGCCTCCGTTACCTATGGCTACACCTTC
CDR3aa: CASSIKPGQGASVTYGYTF

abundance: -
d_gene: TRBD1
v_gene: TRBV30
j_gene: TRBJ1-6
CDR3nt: TGTGCCTGGGGCCAAGAAGACAGGGGGTATTCACCCCTCCACTTT
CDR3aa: CAWGQEDRGYSPLHF

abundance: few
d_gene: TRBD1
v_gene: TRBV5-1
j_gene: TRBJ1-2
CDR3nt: TGCGCCAGCTCGCCCGGGACAGGGGGCTTCGGTAACTATGGCTACACCTTC
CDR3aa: CASSPGTGGFGNYGYTF

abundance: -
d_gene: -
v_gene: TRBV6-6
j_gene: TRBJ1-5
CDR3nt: TGTGCCAGCAGTTCGGGAGTACTTCAGCCCCAGCATTTT
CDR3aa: CASSSGVLQPQHF

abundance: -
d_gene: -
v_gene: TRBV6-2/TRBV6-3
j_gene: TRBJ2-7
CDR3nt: TGTGCCAGCAGTTACCAGTCGGCGTCCTACGAGCAGTACTTC
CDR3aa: CASSYQSASYEQYF

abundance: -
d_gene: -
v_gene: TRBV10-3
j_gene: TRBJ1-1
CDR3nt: TGTGCCATCAGGGGGACCGGGACTGAAGCTTTCTTT
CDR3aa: CAIRGTGTEAFF

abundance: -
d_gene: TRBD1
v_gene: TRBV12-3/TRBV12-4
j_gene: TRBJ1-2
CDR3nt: TGTGCCAGCAGTGCCTCGACAGGGGGTAGCTATGGCTACACCTTC
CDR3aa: CASSASTGGSYGYTF

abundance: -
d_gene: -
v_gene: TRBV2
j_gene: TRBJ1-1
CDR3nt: TGTGCCAGATCGGGAGACACTGAAGCTTTCTTT
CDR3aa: CARSGDTEAFF

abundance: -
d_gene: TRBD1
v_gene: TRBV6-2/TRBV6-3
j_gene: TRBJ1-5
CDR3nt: TGTGCCACTAGGACAGGGGTTCAGCCCCAGCATTTT
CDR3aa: CATRTGVQPQHF

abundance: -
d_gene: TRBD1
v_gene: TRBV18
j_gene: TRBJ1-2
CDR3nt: TGTGCCAGCTCTGACAGGGTGCTCTATGGCTACACCTTC
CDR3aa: CASSDRVLYGYTF

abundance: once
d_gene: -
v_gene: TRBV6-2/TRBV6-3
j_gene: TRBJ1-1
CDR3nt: TGTGCCAGCAAAGATTCCCGATGGAACACTGAAGCTTTCTTT
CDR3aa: CASKDSRWNTEAFF

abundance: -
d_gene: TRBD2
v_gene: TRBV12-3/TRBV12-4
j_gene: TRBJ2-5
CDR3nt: TGTGCCAGCAGTCCGCCCACTAGCGGGGGAGAAGAGACCCAGTACTTC
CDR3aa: CASSPPTSGGEETQYF

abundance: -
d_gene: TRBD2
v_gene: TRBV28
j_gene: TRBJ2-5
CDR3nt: TGTGCCAGCGCCCGGGACGGGGGGACCTGGGAGCAGTACTTC
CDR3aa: CASARDGGTWEQYF

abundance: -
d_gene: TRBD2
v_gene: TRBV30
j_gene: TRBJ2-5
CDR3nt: TGTGCCTGGAGGATCAGGACTAGCGGCGGTGAGCAGTACTTC
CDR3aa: CAWRIRTSGGEQYF

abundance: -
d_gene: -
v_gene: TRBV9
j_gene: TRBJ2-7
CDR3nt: TGTGCCAGCAGCGTTTCAGCGGTTCAGGAGTACGAGCAGTACTTC
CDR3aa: CASSVSAVQEYEQYF

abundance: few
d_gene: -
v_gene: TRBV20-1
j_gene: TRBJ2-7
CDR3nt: TGCAGTGCATGGAGGGGGTACGAGCAGTACTTC
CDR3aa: CSAWRGYEQYF

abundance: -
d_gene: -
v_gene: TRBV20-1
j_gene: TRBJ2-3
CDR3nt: TGCAGTGCTAGTGTTTCGTGGGGTGCGGATACGCAGTATTTT
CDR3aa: CSASVSWGADTQYF

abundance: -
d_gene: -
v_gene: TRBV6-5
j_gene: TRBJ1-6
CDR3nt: TGTGCCAGCAGTGGCAGGACCATTTCACCCCTCCACTTT
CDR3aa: CASSGRTISPLHF